This T cell receptor (beta chain) was identified during a study of blood T cells in healthy people across ages. A remark on this clonotype: The germline gene is not matched at one end of the junction; a read error may be the cause.

Primers used in a second PCR of about 6 to 11 cycles were a sample-barcoded 5' primer and a J-beta primer mix. TCRdb independently ran MiXCR on the 5' RACE reads; one entry per CDR3 protein. The sample yields roughly 2 million distinct CDR3 sequences, about 49% seen once. The CDR3 loop spans 16 amino acids. Looked up from germline, CDR1 is SGHRS and CDR2 is YFSETQ. What was sequenced was blood. The V call is TRBV5-1, the J call TRBJ2-6; either TRBD1 or TRBD2 may supply D (5 bases each). This TCR was sampled from a woman between 35 and 50 years old in good health. CDR3 sequence (DNA): TGCGCCAGCAGCTTGGCCATAGGGTCCGGGGCCAACGTCCTGCCTTTC. Translation gives CASSLAIGSGANVLPF.